The 17 T cell receptor beta chains presented below share a single source sample, sequenced in a study of blood T cell repertoires in COVID-19. Assay used: immunoSEQ multiplex PCR; TCRdb lists only in-frame clones, some missing. This table has over 45,000 clones, roughly 84% appearing once. The source material was peripheral blood. Receptors were obtained from a man in his 70s with active COVID-19.

The chain recombines TRBV6-5 with TRBJ2-1, with a possible D match to TRBD2 (6 bases). The CDR3 has 15 amino acids. V lost 2 bases and J 2 bases, leaving 10 bases between the germline ends. CDR1 and CDR2 (germline): MNHEY, SVGAGI. This CDR3 is CASSYTGEAYNEQFF. For the CDR3, the DNA is TGTGCCAGCAGTTACACGGGAGAAGCCTACAATGAGCAGTTCTTC.

The rearrangement links TRBV7-6 to TRBJ2-1, with 8 bases matching TRBD2. From germline, CDR1 is SGHVS and CDR2 FNYEAQ. The CDR3 spans 16 residues. V dropped 5 bases and J dropped 5; count of bases not matched to a gene: 11. CDR3 DNA: TGTGCCAGCAGCAACCCCCGGGCGGGAGGCGACAATGAGCAGTTCTTC. The encoded protein is CASSNPRAGGDNEQFF.

This chain uses TRBV6-6 with TRBJ1-4; 11 positions match TRBD1. This CDR3 has 15 amino acids. After removal of 6 bases from V and 6 bases from J, the junction contained 6 bases not matched to a gene. Germline V gene sequence: CDR1 MNHNY, CDR2 SVGAGI (reference sequence). The CDR3 region has the DNA TGTGCCAGCAGAGACCGGGGACAGGGGGATGAAAAACTGTTTTTT. Translation: CASRDRGQGDEKLFF.

The rearrangement joins TRBV2 to TRBJ2-5, with D possibly matching TRBD1 (5 bases). V was shortened by 6 bases and J by 2 bases, with 13 bases between the two germline ends. In germline, CDR1 is SNHLY, CDR2 FYNNEI. The CDR3 contains 14 residues. CDR3 amino acids: CASRQDRSQETQYF. The CDR3 DNA is TGTGCCAGCAGACAAGACAGATCGCAAGAGACCCAGTACTTC.

The chain combines TRBV5-1 with TRBJ2-7, with TRBD2 matching 9 bases. This CDR3 region has 14 residues. Germline assignment: CDR1 SGHRS and CDR2 YFSETQ. J was trimmed by 7 bases and V by 1 base; bases with no gene match: 6. The CDR3 here is CASSLNLAGREQYF. The CDR3 nucleotides are TGCGCCAGCAGCTTGAATCTAGCGGGAAGGGAGCAGTACTTC. Using reference TRBV5-1 and TRBJ2-7 for the parts outside the CDR3, the full variable domain is KAGVTQTPRYLIKTRGQQVTLSCSPISGHRSVSWYQQTPGQGLQFLFEYFSETQRNKGNFPGRFSGRQFSNSRSEMNVSTLELGDSALYLCASSLNLAGREQYFGPGTRLTVT.

This sequence joins TRBV10-3 and TRBJ1-1; D unresolved. The CDR3 loop spans 14 amino acids. The ends were cut back, 2 bases at V and 5 bases at J, with 12 bases in the middle. Per germline, CDR1 ENHRY and CDR2 SYGVKD. This CDR3 is CAISESRGTTEAFF. DNA of the CDR3: TGTGCCATCAGTGAGAGTCGGGGTACGACTGAAGCTTTCTTT.

V usage is TRBV4-1 and J usage is TRBJ1-1; 10 bases align to TRBD1. CDR3 length equals 20 residues. In germline, CDR1 is MGHRA, CDR2 YSYEKL. J lost 0 bases, V lost 4 bases, and 17 bases had no gene match. CDR3 sequence reads: CASSLSGDRGRGGVNTEAFF. CDR3 nucleotides: TGCGCCAGCAGCCTAAGTGGCGACAGGGGGCGCGGCGGAGTGAACACTGAAGCTTTCTTT.

A few counts support this clone. The rearrangement uses TRBV5-5 and TRBJ2-1, with 13 bases that match TRBD2. This CDR3 spans 15 amino acids. The germline gives CDR1 SGHKS, CDR2 YYEKEE (reference sequence). V lost 4 bases to trimming and J lost 7 bases; unmatched junction nucleotides: 5. DNA of the CDR3: TGTGCCAGCAGCCCTCTGACTAGCGGGAGGAATGAGCAGTTCTTC. As protein: CASSPLTSGRNEQFF.

This chain connects TRBV28 to TRBJ2-7, with 11 bases that match TRBD2. CDR1 and CDR2 (germline): MDHEN, SYDVKM. The V gene end was trimmed by 5 bases and the J gene end by 1 base; junction bases not matched to a gene: 4. This CDR3 region has 15 residues. CDR3 nucleotide sequence: TGTGCCAGCAGTCCCCGGACTAGCGGGTCCTACGAGCAGTACTTC. The encoded protein is CASSPRTSGSYEQYF.

This clone was picked up a small number of times. This sequence joins TRBV5-1 and TRBJ2-7; 8 positions match TRBD1. V was pared by 5 bases and J by 3 bases, with 7 bases of the junction left unmatched. This CDR3 has 14 residues. Per the germline V gene, CDR1 is SGHRS and CDR2 is YFSETQ. The CDR3 DNA sequence: TGCGCCAGCAGTTCAGGGGGCGACGGCTACGAGCAGTACTTC. Translated: CASSSGGDGYEQYF.

The V gene is TRBV5-8, the J gene TRBJ2-2; maybe TRBD1 (5 bases). V was trimmed by 4 bases and J by 2 bases, leaving 12 bases between them. CDR1 SGHTS and CDR2 YDEGEE come from the germline V gene. This CDR3 is built from 15 residues. The CDR3 DNA follows: TGTGCCAGCAGCCCCTGGCAGGGTAACACCGGGGAGCTGTTTTTT. Its protein is CASSPWQGNTGELFF. The whole variable domain, remainder taken from reference TRBV5-8 and TRBJ2-2, is EAGVTQSPTHLIKTRGQQATLRCSPISGHTSVYWYQQALGLGLQFLLWYDEGEERNRGNFPPRFSGRQFPNYSSELNVNALELEDSALYLCASSPWQGNTGELFFGEGSRLTVL.

V usage is TRBV7-2 and J usage is TRBJ2-7; 7 bases line up with TRBD2. The V gene end was trimmed by 2 bases and the J gene end by 3 bases; junction bases not matched to a gene: 10. Germline V gene sequence: CDR1 SGHTA, CDR2 FQGNSA. The CDR3 contains 16 residues. DNA of the CDR3: TGTGCCAGCAGCTTACTGCTAGCGGAGCCGTACTACGAGCAGTACTTC. It is translated as CASSLLLAEPYYEQYF.

J is TRBJ2-7 and V is TRBV5-1, with a weak D call TRBD1 (5 bases). V was trimmed by 4 bases and J by 3 bases, leaving 14 bases between them. The CDR3 length is 14 residues. Germline V CDR1 and CDR2: SGHRS, YFSETQ. The CDR3 nucleotides read TGCGCCAGCAGCCCTTCGACAGAAAACTACGAGCAGTACTTC. It is translated as CASSPSTENYEQYF.

V gene TRBV19 combines with J gene TRBJ2-7, with TRBD1 matching 8 bases. The CDR3 is 13 residues long. In germline, CDR1 is LNHDA, CDR2 SQIVND (reference sequence). The ends lost 5 bases at V and 6 bases at J; junction bases unmatched: 6. The CDR3 DNA sequence: TGTGCCAGTAGTCTCGGAACAGGGGGCGAGCAGTACTTC. It encodes CASSLGTGGEQYF.

CDR3 bases: TGTGCCACCAGTGATGGGGGCATTCGGGGCTACGAGCAGTACTTC. Its protein is CATSDGGIRGYEQYF. The V call is TRBV24-1, the J call TRBJ2-7, with D possibly matching TRBD1 (6 bases). The germline V gene encodes CDR1 KGHDR and CDR2 SFDVKD. Trimming cost V 3 bases and J 3 bases, with 14 bases left between them. The CDR3 extends over 15 amino acids.

The chain is built from TRBV10-3 and TRBJ1-5; weak D call: TRBD1 (6 bases). The V end was cut by 10 bases, the J end by 5 bases, with 15 bases between. The germline V gene encodes CDR1 ENHRY and CDR2 SYGVKD. The CDR3 consists of 13 residues. The CDR3 sequence: CATGTRQDQPQHF. In nucleotides, the CDR3 is TGTGCCACCGGGACAAGACAAGATCAGCCCCAGCATTTT.

The chain carries TRBV9 and TRBJ1-2; unclear D gene. Trimming pared 4 bases from V and 11 bases from J, leaving 21 bases between. The CDR3 is 14 amino acids. Germline V CDR1 and CDR2: SGDLS, YYNGEE. CDR3 sequence: CASSPEGRWGEYTF. CDR3 in DNA: TGTGCCAGCAGCCCCGAAGGGAGGTGGGGAGAATACACCTTC.